What follows is one T cell receptor beta chain and its context. These data come from a study of response to subunit inactivated influenza vaccine. This CDR3 contains 12 residues. Per germline, CDR1 SQVTM and CDR2 ANQGSEA. Trimming took off 7 bases at V and 7 bases at J, with 13 bases between the two ends. TCRdb reprocessed the RT-PCR reads with MiXCR, giving one entry per CDR3 protein. The profile shows approximately 500,000 distinct CDR3 sequences, roughly a quarter of them singletons. This sample also belongs to another study, concerning T cells expressing NK-cell markers. From that study: Scientists made TCR beta cDNA using 5'RACE template switching with UMIs. A few donors showed these clonotypes also leading the CD3+CD56-NKG2C+ fraction.

The sample was CD4+ T cells sorted from PBMCs, taken 12 days after vaccination. The rearrangement links TRBV29-1 to TRBJ1-4, with D tentatively TRBD1 (6 bases). The sequence came from a middle-aged man who received an inactivated influenza vaccine. DNA of the CDR3: TGCAGCGCTTGGGACAATCTTGAAAAACTGTTTTTT. As protein: CSAWDNLEKLFF.